Detailed here is one T cell receptor (beta chain). This sample was included in a study of control samples from healthy donors and cancer patients. Generated by immunoSEQ multiplex PCR, the TCRdb table keeps only in-frame clones and is missing some. The repertoire includes around 160,000 clones, roughly 93% of them detected once, and roughly 5.5% sits in the top ten. The source of this sequence is a man aged 18 to 30 in good health. Material for sequencing was blood.

The CDR3 DNA is TGCGCCAGCAGCGCGCAGGGGCGGGACACCGGGGAGCTGTTTTTT. Encoded protein: CASSAQGRDTGELFF. The chain uses TRBV5-1 and TRBJ2-2, with D possibly matching TRBD1 (6 bases). Trimming shortened V by 4 bases and J by 3 bases, and 13 bases separated the two germline ends. The germline V gene has CDR1 SGHRS and CDR2 YFSETQ. The CDR3 covers 15 residues.